This T cell receptor beta chain was identified in a study of tumor-infiltrating lymphocytes in oesophageal squamous cell carcinoma. This clonotype has ten or more counts. MiXCR, run by TCRdb on the PCR reads, gives a single entry per CDR3 protein. The repertoire holds some 15,000 distinct CDR3 sequences, with roughly 45% as singletons. The V gene's germline CDR1 is KGHSH and CDR2 LQKENI. The CDR3 loop spans 14 amino acids. The J segment lost 2 bases and the V segment lost 4 bases, leaving 4 bases of the junction unmatched. The sequence was collected from a female donor with esophageal squamous cell carcinoma. This rearrangement joins TRBV18 to TRBJ1-1; the match to TRBD1 covers 7 bases. What was sequenced was blood. CDR3 DNA: TGTGCCAGCTCACTAACAGGGGTAAACACTGAAGCTTTCTTT. Residues: CASSLTGVNTEAFF.